Detailed here is one TCR beta chain. Its cognate antigen is unknown. The CDR3 length is 15 residues. The ends lost 2 bases at V and 0 bases at J; junction bases unmatched: 4. Germline lookup yields CDR1 SGHNT and CDR2 YYREEE (reference sequence). Only Caucasian adults living in Nashville, Tennessee served as donors. The sample belongs to a study of shared clonotypes between healthy human individuals. Original data processing: ImmunoSEQ junction-only sequences lacked quality scores, so their filtering differed. Profiling relied on immunoSEQ multiplex PCR, and the TCRdb table lists in-frame clones only, not all of them. The V and J calls and clone size come from that table; D and trimming were worked out from the DNA. Here the sample spans some 2,400,000 clones, under 97% being singletons. Study findings and constraints: Generation probabilities were higher for clonotypes shared across all four sorted-subset donors than for unshared ones.

This sequence was found in a man aged 18 to 29 in good health. Sequencing was carried out using naive CD4+ T cells sorted from blood. Subset: CD45RA+ positively selected. J is TRBJ1-1 and V is TRBV5-4, with 7 bases identical to TRBD1. This CDR3 is CASSLSGTVNTEAFF. For the CDR3, the DNA is TGTGCCAGCAGCTTATCCGGGACAGTGAACACTGAAGCTTTCTTT.